This note documents a single T cell receptor beta chain sequence. These data are taken from a study of blood T cell repertoires in COVID-19. From germline, CDR1 is SGHTA and CDR2 FQGTGA. V shed 2 bases and J 5 bases; nucleotides not matched to a gene: 5. This CDR3 comprises 15 residues. Per the study methods: From reference gene primer amplification, estimates of nucleated cell counts were derived. The protocol was immunoSEQ multiplex PCR, while the TCRdb copy is restricted to in-frame clones and leaves out a portion. V, J and clone size are those of that table, while D and trimming were read from the DNA. In the table there are about 150,000 clones, 76% of which are singletons.

The chain couples TRBV7-3 to TRBJ2-2, with 7 bases aligning to TRBD1. This clonotype was obtained from an elderly woman with acute or convalescent COVID-19. The source material was peripheral blood. The CDR3 sequence is CASSLDRVDTGELFF. In DNA form, the CDR3 reads TGTGCCAGCAGCTTAGACAGGGTAGATACCGGGGAGCTGTTTTTT.